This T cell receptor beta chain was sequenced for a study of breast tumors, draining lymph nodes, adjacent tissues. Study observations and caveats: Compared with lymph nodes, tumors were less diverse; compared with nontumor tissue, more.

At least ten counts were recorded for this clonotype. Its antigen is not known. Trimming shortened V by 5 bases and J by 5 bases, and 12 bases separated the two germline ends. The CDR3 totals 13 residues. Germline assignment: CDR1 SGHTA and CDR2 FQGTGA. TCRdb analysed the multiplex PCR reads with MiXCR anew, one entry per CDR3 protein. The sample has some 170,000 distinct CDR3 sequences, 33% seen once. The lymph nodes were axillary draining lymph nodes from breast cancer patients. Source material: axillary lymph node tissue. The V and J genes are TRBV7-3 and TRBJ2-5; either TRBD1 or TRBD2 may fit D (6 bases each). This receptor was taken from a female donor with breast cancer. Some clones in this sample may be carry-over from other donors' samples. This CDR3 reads CASSRGAGETQYF. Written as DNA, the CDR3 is TGTGCCAGCAGCAGGGGGGCCGGCGAGACCCAGTACTTC.